Shown below are 5 T cell receptor beta chains from a single sample sequenced in a study of T cells in Graves' hyperthyroidism and ophthalmopathy. Amplification of TCR beta CDR3 regions was performed using RNA transcripts as template. TCR CDR3 underwent first-round RT-PCR with the HTBI primer set. TCRdb processed the multiplex PCR reads anew with MiXCR; each CDR3 protein has one entry. The table has over 200,000 distinct CDR3 sequences, approximately 17% seen once. Sequencing was carried out using blood. The receptors come from a man between 45 and 60 years old with Graves' hyperthyroidism.

On this clonotype: This could be a read error, since a much larger clone is one nucleotide away. This sequence joins TRBV11-1 and TRBJ1-1; D may be TRBD1 (6 bases). From germline, CDR1 is SGHAT and CDR2 FQDESV (reference sequence). The CDR3 runs 15 residues. V lost 3 bases and J lost 1, with 12 bases in between. The CDR3 sequence: CASSFTGPSNTEAFF. The CDR3 DNA reads TGTGCCAGCAGCTTTACAGGGCCATCGAACACTGAAGCTTTCTTT.

With regard to this clonotype: At one end, the junction sequence differs from germline, possibly due to a read error. The chain combines TRBV7-7 with TRBJ2-2; no clear D. This CDR3 spans 19 amino acids. The V gene's germline CDR1 is SSHAT and CDR2 FNYEAQ (reference sequence). The CDR3 sequence is CASSPYPSAVAFGSGELFF. Here the CDR3 DNA reads TGTGCTAGCAGCCCCTACCCCTCCGCTGTAGCCTTCGGGTCCGGGGAGCTGTTTTTT.

This clonotype was seen many times. This chain links TRBV12-5 with TRBJ2-7, with TRBD1 identical over 10 bases. This CDR3 contains 15 residues. Trimming took 1 base from V and 4 from J; bases not matched to a gene: 4. Germline V lookup: CDR1 LGHNT, CDR2 FRNRAP. CDR3 sequence (DNA): TGTGCTAGTGGTTTGGACCGGACAGGGGGTTACGAGCAGTACTTC. Translated, it gives CASGLDRTGGYEQYF.

This clonotype was found many times. The V and J genes are TRBV5-5 and TRBJ2-2, with D unclear. Trimming pared 0 bases from V and 5 bases from J, leaving 8 bases between. This CDR3 contains 14 residues. Germline V gives CDR1 SGHKS, CDR2 YYEKEE (reference sequence). The CDR3 spells CASSLVSATGELFF. The CDR3 DNA is TGTGCCAGCAGCTTGGTCTCCGCAACCGGGGAGCTGTTTTTT.

In this sample, this clonotype turned up many times. This chain connects TRBV20-1 to TRBJ2-1, with a possible D match to TRBD1 (6 bases). The CDR3 has 14 amino acids. V was pared by 5 bases and J by 1 base, with 12 bases between. CDR1 DFQATT and CDR2 SNEGSKA come from the germline V gene (reference sequence). CDR3 coding DNA: TGCAGTGCTGGCTACAGGGCGTCCTACAATGAGCAGTTCTTC. Translation gives CSAGYRASYNEQFF.